Here is one T cell receptor beta chain with its context. Grouping used clinical history reported by participants in a survey and questionnaire. Donors of Cohort 3 who recovered were those that had two negative PCRs, clearance, or symptom resolution. The data were taken from a study of blood T cell repertoires in COVID-19. The protocol was immunoSEQ multiplex PCR, while the TCRdb copy is restricted to in-frame clones and leaves out a portion. The sample consists of about 200,000 clones, approximately 88% of them appearing once. V was shortened by 2 bases and J by 4 bases, with 6 bases between the two germline ends. Germline V gene data show CDR1 as GTSNPN and CDR2 as SVGIG (reference sequence). This CDR3 has 12 residues.

Sequencing input: PBMCs or T cells enriched from blood (not recorded which). The chain carries TRBV30 and TRBJ1-5; no firm D call. The clonotype comes from a woman aged 18-35 years who had recovered from COVID-19. The CDR3 DNA reads as TGTGCCTGGAGTCCGGGAAATCAGCCCCAGCATTTT. Translation gives CAWSPGNQPQHF.